The 31 T cell receptor beta chains listed next were all sequenced from one sample in a study of CD8+ T cells in alopecia areata. Combined cutaneous lymph node cells underwent sorting by CD4, CD8alpha, NKG2D, NKG2ACE and additional markers. Following RNA extraction, reverse transcription yielded cDNA that acted as the sequencing template. TCRdb keeps only in-frame clones here, not all; method: immunoSEQ multiplex PCR. The data show roughly 260,000 clones, with none appearing a single time. The sample was CD4+ T cells sorted from a lymph node. These receptor sequences come from a C3H/HeJ mouse with alopecia areata. This strain's MHC haplotype is H2-k.

This clone was recorded at least ten times. Mouse germline and gene names are used. The CDR3 end falls 4 residues outside the read, so it is completed with the germline J gene. This sample also contains other DNA sequences that code for the same CDR3. The chain links TRBV1 to TRBJ2-7; D possibly corresponds to TRBD2 (5 bases). Per germline, CDR1 NSQYPW and CDR2 LRSPGD (reference sequence). The CDR3 extends over 13 amino acids. Deletions cut 3 bases from V and 0 bases from J, with 6 bases between. The CDR3 here is CTCSAGDSYEQYF. CDR3 DNA, as far as it was read: TGCACCTGCAGTGCTGGGGACTCCTAT.

In regard to this clone: The genes and germline here are from mouse. The CDR3 loop reads CASRETGNQDTQYF. The covered CDR3 bases are TGTGCCAGCAGAGAGACAGGGAACCAAGAC. The chain uses TRBV13-1 and TRBJ2-5, with TRBD1 matching over 7 bases. The read falls 4 residues short of the CDR3 end, and the missing part is taken from the germline J gene. The length of the CDR3 is 14 residues. The V gene's germline CDR1 is NSHNY and CDR2 SYGAGN. V shed 5 bases and J 0 bases; nucleotides not matched to a gene: 3.

This clone was counted between two and nine times. The gene names given are mouse names. The read comes to an end 4 residues before the CDR3 does, leaving the germline J gene to fill in the end. Other DNA sequences in the same sample also yield this CDR3. The chain uses TRBV13-1 and TRBJ2-2, with TRBD1 matching over 7 bases. CDR1 and CDR2 (germline): NSHNY, SYGAGN. J gave up 4 bases and V 1 base, and 1 base lay outside the gene matches. The CDR3 spans 14 residues. The CDR3 protein is CASSDPGGTGQLYF. The CDR3 DNA, read in part, is TGTGCCAGCAGTGATCCAGGGGGCACCGGG.

Only a few counts were recorded for this clone. Germline and genes here are mouse. Sequencing ends 4 residues short of the CDR3 end; the germline J gene provides the rest. Additional DNA sequences in this sample encode the identical CDR3. The chain couples TRBV13-2 to TRBJ1-2, with D unclear. Germline CDR1 NNHNN, CDR2 SYGAGS (reference sequence). CDR3 length: 12 amino acids. V lost 2 bases and J lost 3, with 5 bases in between. CDR3 DNA (partial): TGTGCCAGCGGTGAGGGTGACTCC. Its translation: CASGEGDS. The full-length CDR3 reads as CASGEGDSDYTF.

The sample holds a few counts of this clone. Germline and genes here are mouse. The read ends 4 residues before the CDR3 terminus; that terminus is restored from the germline J gene. The same CDR3 also results from other DNA sequences found in this sample. The chain joins TRBV31 to TRBJ2-5, with 9 bases aligning to TRBD1. This CDR3 has 14 residues. Per the germline V gene, CDR1 is GKSSPN and CDR2 is SITVG. CDR3 bases read: TGTGCCTGGAGTCTTGGGACAGGGAGAGAC. Its translation is CAWSLGTGRD. The whole CDR3 protein reads CAWSLGTGRDTQYF.

This clone has just a few counts. The gene symbols are mouse symbols. The CDR3 is CASSEGRGDEQYF. CDR3 bases read: TGTGCCAGCAGTGAAGGCAGGGGAGAT. The J gene is TRBJ2-7, the V gene TRBV13-1, with D maybe TRBD1 (6 bases). The read terminates 4 residues ahead of where the CDR3 ends, so the germline J gene completes it. Per the germline V gene, CDR1 is NSHNY and CDR2 is SYGAGN. The CDR3 covers 13 residues.

This clone was found a few times. Gene names denote mouse genes. The sequence runs out 4 residues before the end of the CDR3; the remainder is reconstructed from the germline J gene. The rearrangement uses TRBV13-3 and TRBJ1-1; perhaps TRBD1 as D (5 bases). This CDR3 contains 14 residues. V lost 3 bases, J lost 0 bases, and 9 bases lay in between. The germline V gene encodes CDR1 NNHDY and CDR2 SYVADS. The CDR3 sequence: CASSVRVANTEVFF. The part of the CDR3 DNA that was read is TGTGCCAGCAGTGTCAGGGTTGCAAACACA.

About this clone itself: Each gene name is a mouse one. The CDR3 end is not reached by the read, which stops 4 residues before it; the germline J gene fills it in. The J gene is TRBJ1-1, the V gene TRBV5, with TRBD1 as a possible D gene (6 bases). This CDR3 is 15 amino acids long. The germline gives CDR1 LGHNA, CDR2 YNLKQL (reference sequence). CDR3 sequence reads: CASSQEIGGAREVFF. The CDR3 bases that were read are TGTGCCAGCAGCCAAGAGATTGGGGGGGCGCGA.

This clone has just a few counts. Genes here carry mouse names. The read stops 4 residues short of the end of the CDR3; the missing end is completed from the germline J gene. V gene TRBV13-3 combines with J gene TRBJ2-1, with 12 bases fitting TRBD1. This CDR3 is built from 15 residues. Per germline, CDR1 NNHDY and CDR2 SYVADS. The CDR3 loop is CASSPRDRGLAEQFF. The DNA read from the CDR3 is TGTGCCAGCAGTCCTCGGGACAGGGGGCTAGCT.

This clone has only a few counts. Mouse names are used for the genes. The CDR3 is cut off 4 residues early in the read; its end comes from the germline J gene. This rearrangement joins TRBV13-1 to TRBJ1-2, with D perhaps TRBD1 (5 bases). Germline CDR1 is NSHNY and CDR2 is SYGAGN. CDR3 size: 14 residues. Trimming removed 1 base from V and 2 bases from J, with 9 bases in between. The CDR3 protein is CASSDPRQNSDYTF. CDR3 bases read: TGTGCCAGCAGTGATCCACGACAGAACTCC.

On this clone itself: Gene names denote mouse genes. CDR3 DNA, as far as it was read: TGTGCCAGCAGTTCCTGGGGGGGCGCCGGAGAC. Its translation: CASSSWGGAGD. The entire CDR3 reads CASSSWGGAGDTQYF. The chain couples TRBV13-1 to TRBJ2-5, with TRBD2 matching 10 bases. The read finishes 4 residues shy of the CDR3 end, and the germline J gene is used to complete it. Germline CDR1 is NSHNY and CDR2 is SYGAGN. The CDR3 is 15 residues long.

This clone was counted a few times. Here the gene names and germline are mouse. The read ends 3 residues shy of where the CDR3 ends; the end is completed using the germline J gene. The J gene is TRBJ1-6, the V gene TRBV1; no definite D call. TRBJ1-6 is treated as an ORF (open reading frame) with a function not yet certain. This CDR3 region has 15 residues. Germline-derived CDR1 and CDR2 are NSQYPW and LRSPGD (reference sequence). The germline V and J ends were trimmed by 1 base and 3 bases, with 7 bases remaining between them. The sequenced CDR3 bases are TGCACCTGCAGTGCAGCCCAGATCTATAATTCGCCC. Protein: CTCSAAQIYNSP. The entire CDR3 reads CTCSAAQIYNSPLYF.

This clone was observed a handful of times. The gene symbols are mouse symbols. The read ends 4 residues early relative to the CDR3; the germline J gene fills the gap. The chain recombines TRBV1 with TRBJ2-2, with D maybe TRBD2 (6 bases). The CDR3 totals 16 residues. Germline V gene data show CDR1 as NSQYPW and CDR2 as LRSPGD (reference sequence). Trimming cost V 2 bases and J 3 bases, with 13 bases left between them. The CDR3 DNA, read in part, is TGCACCTGCAGTGCATTGGGGGTTGAGGACACCGGG. Translating gives CTCSALGVEDTG. The whole CDR3 region reads CTCSALGVEDTGQLYF.

This clone was counted between two and nine times. The gene names given are mouse names. The CDR3 end is not reached by the read, which stops 4 residues before it; the germline J gene fills it in. The genes are TRBV13-3 and TRBJ1-1; tentatively, D is TRBD1 (5 bases). This CDR3 has 15 residues. Germline V gives CDR1 NNHDY, CDR2 SYVADS. V lost 0 bases to trimming and J lost 4 bases, with 13 bases between them. CDR3 loop: CASSDGRVGGTEVFF. The part of the CDR3 DNA that was read is TGTGCCAGCAGTGATGGCAGGGTAGGAGGCACA.

With regard to this clone: Gene names refer to mouse genes. CDR3 DNA (partial): TGTGCCTGGACAGGGGGAAATTCGCCC. Residues: CAWTGGNSP. The entire CDR3 is CAWTGGNSPLYF. The gene calls are TRBV31 and TRBJ1-6, with 7 positions matching TRBD1. Read data end 3 residues before the CDR3 end; the end is taken from the germline J gene. TRBJ1-6 is designated an ORF whose function remains uncertain. CDR1 is GKSSPN and CDR2 is SITVG in the germline V gene. V lost 4 bases and J lost 7; bases outside the gene matches: 1. The CDR3 length is 12 residues.

For this clone: The genes and germline here are from mouse. From the germline J gene comes the end of the CDR3, since the read stops 4 residues before it. This chain connects TRBV5 to TRBJ2-5, with 7 positions matching TRBD1. Germline assignment: CDR1 LGHNA and CDR2 YNLKQL (reference sequence). The CDR3 has 13 amino acids. The CDR3: CASSRGTADTQYF. CDR3 bases read: TGTGCCAGCAGCCGCGGGACAGCGGAC.

This clone was seen only a few times. Germline and genes: mouse. The read is 4 residues too short to cover the CDR3 end, so that end is filled in from the germline J gene. This chain joins TRBV13-1 and TRBJ2-3; a possible D gene is TRBD1 (5 bases). The CDR3 extends over 15 amino acids. CDR1 and CDR2 (germline): NSHNY, SYGAGN. Trimming took 0 bases from V and 3 from J, leaving 11 bases between them. CDR3 protein: CASSDEPGRAETLYF. The DNA read from the CDR3 is TGTGCCAGCAGTGATGAGCCAGGGAGGGCAGAA.

This clone was detected a few times. Here the gene names and germline are mouse. The sequenced fragment ends 4 residues before the CDR3 boundary, so the rest is inferred from the germline J gene. The chain joins TRBV13-1 to TRBJ1-2, with a possible D match to TRBD1 (6 bases). The V end was cut by 3 bases, the J end by 0 bases, with 12 bases between. This CDR3 is built from 15 residues. Germline V CDR1 and CDR2: NSHNY, SYGAGN. The CDR3 sequence is CASSGAGTPNSDYTF. CDR3 bases read: TGTGCCAGCAGTGGGGCCGGGACACCAAACTCC.

In its sample, this clone was seen a few times. The genes are named according to mouse. The CDR3 is cut off 4 residues early in the read; its end comes from the germline J gene. V usage is TRBV13-2 and J usage is TRBJ1-2; no clear D. The CDR3 covers 14 residues. With 5 bases removed from V and 0 bases from J, the gap between germline ends came to 11 bases. Germline V gives CDR1 NNHNN, CDR2 SYGAGS (reference sequence). The CDR3: CASGKTHANSDYTF. The DNA read from the CDR3 is TGTGCCAGCGGGAAGACACATGCAAACTCC.

About this clone: The listed genes are named as in mouse. Sequencing ends 3 residues short of the CDR3 end; the germline J gene provides the rest. This chain uses TRBV13-3 with TRBJ1-6; D is unclear. TRBJ1-6 is annotated as an ORF whose role is uncertain. Trimming took off 2 bases at V and 6 bases at J, with 9 bases between the two ends. The CDR3 length is 14 residues. CDR1 is NNHDY, CDR2 SYVADS, per germline. The CDR3 sequence is CASSDLVSNSPLYF. The sequenced CDR3 bases are TGTGCCAGCAGTGACTTAGTCAGTAATTCGCCC.

Notes on this clone: Mouse gene names apply. The read ends 4 residues early relative to the CDR3; the germline J gene fills the gap. In the same sample, other DNA sequences code for this CDR3. This rearrangement joins TRBV5 to TRBJ2-5; D is uncertain. Looked up from germline, CDR1 is LGHNA and CDR2 is YNLKQL (reference sequence). V was clipped by 1 base and J by 0 bases, with 5 bases between them. The CDR3 totals 14 residues. Here the CDR3 reads CASSQVRNQDTQYF. The sequenced CDR3 bases are TGTGCCAGCAGCCAAGTCAGGAACCAAGAC.

Comments on this clone: Any gene name here is a mouse gene name. The CDR3 end falls 4 residues outside the read, so it is completed with the germline J gene. V and J are TRBV19 and TRBJ1-1; D is unresolved. V was trimmed by 2 bases and J by 0 bases, leaving 5 bases between them. CDR1 and CDR2 from the germline V gene are FNHDT and SITEND (reference sequence). This CDR3 is built from 13 residues. The sequenced part of the CDR3 DNA is TGTGCCAGCAGTATTTTTGCAAACACA. It translates to CASSIFANT. The full-length CDR3 reads as CASSIFANTEVFF.

Comment on this clone: Genes and germline are mouse. With the read ending 4 residues before the CDR3 end, the germline J gene is used to fill in that end. The J gene is TRBJ2-2, the V gene TRBV5; 8 positions agree with TRBD1. The CDR3 covers 18 residues. With 1 base clipped from V and 1 base from J, the junction kept 8 bases outside the gene matches. Germline V gene lookup returns CDR1 LGHNA and CDR2 YNLKQL (reference sequence). CDR3 residues: CASSQGTGQGGNTGQLYF. The part of the CDR3 DNA that was read is TGTGCCAGCAGCCAAGGGACAGGGCAGGGGGGAAACACCGGG.

Concerning this clone itself: Each gene name is a mouse one. The DNA ends 4 residues before the CDR3 does, and the rest of the CDR3 is filled in from the germline J gene. The chain carries TRBV13-1 and TRBJ2-1; 13 bases match TRBD2. V lost 3 bases to trimming and J lost 2 bases; unmatched junction nucleotides: 5. The germline V gene has CDR1 NSHNY and CDR2 SYGAGN. This CDR3 contains 17 residues. The CDR3 bases that were read are TGTGCCAGCAGTGGGACTGGGGGGGCAAAGGACTATGCT. Translation: CASSGTGGAKDYA. The whole CDR3 is CASSGTGGAKDYAEQFF.

This clone was seen a handful of times. The germline and genes are mouse ones. Partial CDR3 DNA: TGTGCCTGGAGTCTATTGGGGGTGGGCACCGGG. Its protein product is CAWSLLGVGTG. From start to end, the CDR3 is CAWSLLGVGTGQLYF. The gene calls are TRBV31 and TRBJ2-2, with D perhaps TRBD2 (6 bases). Coverage ceases 4 residues before the CDR3 finishes, and the germline J gene fills in the end. CDR1 is GKSSPN, CDR2 SITVG, per germline. The CDR3 runs to 15 residues. Trimming removed 0 bases at V and 4 bases at J, with 12 bases between.

Of note for this clone: Mouse gene names apply. The sequenced fragment ends 4 residues before the CDR3 boundary, so the rest is inferred from the germline J gene. Other DNA sequences in this specimen translate into the identical CDR3. The V gene is TRBV13-1, the J gene TRBJ2-2; D is unresolved. Trimming stripped 3 bases from V and 0 bases from J, with 6 bases between. This CDR3 contains 14 residues. The germline CDR1 and CDR2 sequences are NSHNY and SYGAGN. The CDR3 is CASSGQSNTGQLYF. Partial CDR3 DNA: TGTGCCAGCAGTGGTCAATCAAACACCGGG.

For this clone: All gene names here are mouse names. The read halts 4 residues ahead of the CDR3 end, with the missing end drawn from the germline J gene. This chain uses TRBV13-3 with TRBJ2-4; TRBD1 matches at 11 bases. The CDR3 runs 16 residues. Germline assignment: CDR1 NNHDY and CDR2 SYVADS. Trimming took 4 bases from V and 0 from J; bases not matched to a gene: 4. The CDR3 sequence: CASSRTGGNSQNTLYF. Incomplete CDR3 DNA: TGTGCCAGCAGTAGGACAGGGGGCAATAGTCAAAAC.

About this clone: Gene labels here are mouse ones. The CDR3 is cut off 4 residues early in the read; its end comes from the germline J gene. Other DNA sequences in the sample encode the same CDR3. The chain uses TRBV1 and TRBJ2-7, with a tentative D call TRBD1 (6 bases). The CDR3 runs 12 residues. V dropped 4 bases and J dropped 3 bases, with 7 bases sitting between them. Germline V gene data show CDR1 as NSQYPW and CDR2 as LRSPGD (reference sequence). CDR3 DNA, as far as it was read: TGCACCTGCAGTGGGACAGTCTAT. It encodes CTCSGTVY. The complete CDR3 protein is CTCSGTVYEQYF.

As to this clone: Gene names and germline match the mouse. Read data end 4 residues before the CDR3 end; the end is taken from the germline J gene. The gene calls are TRBV19 and TRBJ2-2, with TRBD1 as a possible D gene (6 bases). Looked up from germline, CDR1 is FNHDT and CDR2 is SITEND (reference sequence). V gave up 7 bases and J gave up 4 bases, with 8 bases separating them. The CDR3 loop spans 12 amino acids. The CDR3 region is CASAGVTGQLYF. Incomplete CDR3 DNA: TGTGCCAGCGCAGGGGTCACCGGG.

This clone was seen only a few times. The germline and genes are mouse ones. Read data end 4 residues before the CDR3 end; the end is taken from the germline J gene. V is TRBV5 and J is TRBJ1-2; D not certain. The V end was cut by 0 bases, the J end by 0 bases, with 5 bases between. The CDR3 spans 14 residues. Germline-derived CDR1 and CDR2 are LGHNA and YNLKQL (reference sequence). This chain's CDR3 is CASSQDIANSDYTF. The sequenced CDR3 bases are TGTGCCAGCAGCCAAGACATCGCAAACTCC.

This clone has a handful of counts. Gene names refer to mouse genes. The read finishes 4 residues shy of the CDR3 end, and the germline J gene is used to complete it. The genes are TRBV13-1 and TRBJ2-2; 7 bases align to TRBD1. After removal of 3 bases from V and 1 base from J, the junction contained 3 bases not matched to a gene. Germline V lookup: CDR1 NSHNY, CDR2 SYGAGN. The CDR3 consists of 15 residues. Partial CDR3 DNA: TGTGCCAGCAGTGCGAGGACAGGAAACACCGGG. Amino acids: CASSARTGNTG. The entire CDR3 is CASSARTGNTGQLYF.